This T cell receptor beta chain is drawn from a study of Graves' ophthalmopathy and Graves' hyperthyroidism listed by TCRdb under 2018. With respect to the entire study: Peripheral blood samples were taken at the time of initial diagnosis, before any treatment was given. The study used TCR beta repertoire signatures to distinguish Graves' ophthalmopathy from Graves' hyperthyroidism and to predict progression to ophthalmopathy. In total, 135 blood samples were TCR-sequenced: 43 ophthalmopathy, 75 hyperthyroidism and some 17 hyperthyroidism-to-ophthalmopathy patients. To explore V-J signatures that separate ophthalmopathy from hyperthyroidism, a discovery set of about 96 patients was enrolled, consisting of fewer than 45 with ophthalmopathy and fewer than 60 with stable hyperthyroidism. An independent validation cohort comprised some 19 hyperthyroidism patients and 15 to 17 patients who later progressed from hyperthyroidism to ophthalmopathy. In a handful of hyperthyroidism patients, the T-cell repertoire of thyroid tissue was compared with the T-cell repertoire of blood. Following sampling, methimazole starting at 30 mg daily was administered to hyperthyroidism patients, and high-dose intravenous methylprednisolone was administered to ophthalmopathy patients. What the study reported, not specific to this receptor: Most expanded thyroid clonotypes with frequency above 0.001 were also detected in blood, suggesting blood repertoires may reflect the thyroid immune response. In cross-validation, the 13-signature model distinguished ophthalmopathy from stable hyperthyroidism with approximately 90% sensitivity and around 81% specificity, and in the test set the corresponding values were around 80% and 75%. In validation, the model predicted ophthalmopathy progression with about 71% sensitivity and about 77% specificity; some twelve predicted patients were CT-confirmed with GO in a median of approximately 6.2 months. Sample size was not statistically predetermined, and group allocation was not concealed from the investigators.

Ophthalmopathy patients were characterized by moderately to severely active disease, a Clinical Activity Score of at least 3, a NOSPECS grade of at least 4, and a disease duration under 3 months. Anyone with other autoimmune diseases, uncontrolled infections, pregnancy or lactation was excluded from the study. Diagnosis relied on clinical symptoms, serum thyroxine, TRAb, thyroid ultrasound and orbital computed tomography. Ficoll-Paque density gradient centrifugation was used to isolate PBMCs from 10 ml of fresh peripheral blood. Total RNA was extracted with Trizol reagent and quality-checked on an Agilent 2100 Bioanalyzer. CDR1 and CDR2 are read off the germline V gene (reference sequence) as SSHAT and FNYEAQ. With termini counted, the CDR3 has 15 amino acids. Only the CDR3 DNA is retained, 45 bases long and in frame from the first base. About this clonotype itself: What this receptor recognizes is not known. This likely comes from a read error, as the CDR3 has no conserved phenylalanine or tryptophan at its end.

For repertoire sequencing, TCR beta CDR3 regions were amplified from RNA transcripts. The first round was an RT-PCR using HTBI primers with the Qiagen OneStep RT-PCR kit, and this first round was followed by a second-round multiplex PCR, then size selection and purification. Libraries were sequenced on an Illumina HiSeq2000 using paired-end 100 bp reads. Per the source publication's procedure: Reads were processed with SOAPnuke, discarding reads with adapters, uncalled bases, mean Phred below 15, or no exact constant-primer or identifier match. High-quality paired reads were merged with COPE v1.2.5. Each unique nucleotide sequence was defined as a clonotype, and clonotypes were aligned to IMGT TRB V, D and J references with MiTCR v1.1. The analysis was limited to V-J combinations with a frequency above 0.0001, which together covered over 99% of the repertoires. For each V-J combination, a TCR clonal expansion and chaos score was defined as F50 clonal expansion divided by the chaos observed in the TCRdist matrix. Features were reduced by Welch's t-statistics and random forest to some 13 V-J combinations, which fed a naive Bayes classifier. Thyroid-blood repertoire similarity was quantified with the Morisita-Horn index. TCRdb's own reprocessing of the public reads used fastp at Q25 and MiXCR and kept productive beta chains. Identical CDR3 proteins give one entry, which carries the most common genes and DNA. These V and J calls originate from TCRdb's pipeline instead of the authors' own analysis. In this sample the table shows about 740,000 distinct CDR3 sequences, around 40% of which occur a single time. About 40% of the sample lies in the top ten.

The V and J genes are TRBV7-7 and TRBJ1-4; 10 of the junction bases match TRBD1. Sequenced input: peripheral blood. This TCR was sampled from an adult man with Graves' ophthalmopathy. Here the CDR3 is given as CASSLTGGEDEKLFL. The DNA sequence is given as TGTGCTAGCAGCCTGACAGGGGGCGAGGATGAAAAACTGTTTCTT.